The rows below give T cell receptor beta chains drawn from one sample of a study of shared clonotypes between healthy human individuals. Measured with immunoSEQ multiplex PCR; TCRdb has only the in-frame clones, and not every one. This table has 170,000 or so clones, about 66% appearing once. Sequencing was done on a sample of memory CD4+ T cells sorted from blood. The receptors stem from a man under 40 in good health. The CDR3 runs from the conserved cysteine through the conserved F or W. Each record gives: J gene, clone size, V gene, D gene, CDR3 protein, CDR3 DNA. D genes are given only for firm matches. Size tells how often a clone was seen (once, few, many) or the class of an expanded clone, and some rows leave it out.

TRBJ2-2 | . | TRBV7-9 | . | CASSSQGSYAGELFF | TGTGCCAGCAGCTCACAGGGATCTTATGCCGGGGAGCTGTTTTTT
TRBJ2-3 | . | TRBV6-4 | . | CASRGSRSSDTQYF | TGTGCCAGCAGGGGGTCGCGGAGCTCAGATACGCAGTATTTT
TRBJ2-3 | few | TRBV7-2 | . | CASSLGGSDTQYF | TGTGCCAGCAGCTTAGGGGGGTCAGATACGCAGTATTTT
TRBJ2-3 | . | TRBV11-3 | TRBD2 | CASSPSGGTDTQYF | TGTGCCAGCAGCCCTAGCGGGGGCACAGATACGCAGTATTTT
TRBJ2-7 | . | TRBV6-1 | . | CASRHRIGGEQYF | TGTGCCAGCAGACACCGGATCGGGGGCGAGCAGTACTTC
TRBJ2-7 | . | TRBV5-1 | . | CASSLEENEQYF | TGCGCCAGCAGCTTGGAGGAGAACGAGCAGTACTTC
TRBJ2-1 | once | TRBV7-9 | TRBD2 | CASSLALAGTYNEQFF | TGTGCCAGCAGCTTAGCTTTAGCGGGAACATACAATGAGCAGTTCTTC
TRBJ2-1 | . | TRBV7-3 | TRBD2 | CASSLAASGYNEQFF | TGTGCCAGCAGCTTGGCGGCTAGCGGCTACAATGAGCAGTTCTTC
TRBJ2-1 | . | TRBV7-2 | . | CARIRSHHNEQFF | TGTGCCAGGATAAGGAGCCATCACAATGAGCAGTTCTTC
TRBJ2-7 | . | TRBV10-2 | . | CASSAGKDYEQYF | TGCGCCAGCAGTGCAGGAAAAGACTACGAGCAGTACTTC
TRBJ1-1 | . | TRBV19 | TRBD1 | CASTSSWQGGYSRAFF | TGTGCCAGTACCTCCTCTTGGCAGGGGGGTTATTCACGAGCTTTCTTT
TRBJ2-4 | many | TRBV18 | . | CASSPQPWRGRIAKNIQYF | TGTGCCAGCTCACCACAACCCTGGAGGGGGAGAATAGCCAAAAACATTCAGTACTTC
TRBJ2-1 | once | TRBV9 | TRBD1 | CASSVGSWDRANEQFF | TGTGCCAGCAGCGTAGGCTCATGGGACAGGGCAAATGAGCAGTTCTTC
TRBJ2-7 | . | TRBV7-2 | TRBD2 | CASSPAGGPHEQYF | TGTGCCAGCAGCCCCGCGGGAGGTCCCCACGAGCAGTACTTC
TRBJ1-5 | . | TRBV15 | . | CATSRDGMEDQPQHF | TGTGCCACCAGCAGAGATGGGATGGAGGACCAGCCCCAGCATTTT
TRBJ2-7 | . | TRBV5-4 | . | CASRSRIVTPYEQYF | TGTGCCAGCAGATCGCGGATCGTTACGCCCTACGAGCAGTACTTC
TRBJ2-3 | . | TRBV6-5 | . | CASSSAHTDTQYF | TGTGCCAGCAGTTCGGCACACACAGATACGCAGTATTTT
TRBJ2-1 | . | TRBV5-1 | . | CASSDSHNEQFF | TGCGCCAGCAGCGACTCTCACAATGAGCAGTTCTTC
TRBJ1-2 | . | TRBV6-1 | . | CASSEVGTYGYTF | TGTGCCAGCAGTGAAGTTGGGACCTATGGCTACACCTTC
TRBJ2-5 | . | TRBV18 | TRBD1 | CASSQTGGAETQYF | TGTGCCAGCTCACAGACAGGGGGCGCAGAGACCCAGTACTTC
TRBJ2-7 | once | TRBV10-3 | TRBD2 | CAISGTSGKAYEQYF | TGTGCCATCAGCGGGACTAGCGGCAAAGCCTACGAGCAGTACTTC
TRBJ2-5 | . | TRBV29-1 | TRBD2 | CSVRSSSGMSTQYF | TGCAGCGTTCGCAGTTCTAGCGGGATGTCGACCCAGTACTTC
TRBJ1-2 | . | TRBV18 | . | CASSPNSPGVGYTF | TGTGCCAGCTCACCAAATTCTCCGGGAGTAGGCTACACCTTC
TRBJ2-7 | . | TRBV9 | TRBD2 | CAIGRARDQTSYEQYF | TGTGCCATAGGGAGGGCACGGGATCAAACCTCCTACGAGCAGTACTTC
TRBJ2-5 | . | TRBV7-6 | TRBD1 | CASSLSGQGTAETQYF | TGTGCCAGCAGCTTATCCGGACAGGGCACGGCGGAGACCCAGTACTTC
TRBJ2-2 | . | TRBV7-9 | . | CASSLAGRTGELFF | TGTGCCAGCAGCTTAGCCGGGAGAACCGGGGAGCTGTTTTTT
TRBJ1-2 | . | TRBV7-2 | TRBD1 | CASSFPRGGNYGYTF | TGTGCCAGCAGCTTTCCCAGGGGGGGCAACTATGGCTACACCTTC
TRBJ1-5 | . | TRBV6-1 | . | CASRIGPTNQPQHF | TGTGCCAGCAGGATCGGCCCCACCAACCAGCCCCAGCATTTT